This entry describes one T cell receptor beta chain. Antigen unknown. The data originate from a study of cytomegalovirus exposure and HLA in healthy donors. The study, taken as a whole, reports: For presence/absence analyses, sequencing depth was assumed to be roughly uniform across donors. Researchers reported that a few CMV-associated chains were confirmed in vitro as CMV antigen-specific.

The CDR3 contains 15 residues. Germline V gives CDR1 SGDLS, CDR2 YYNGEE. The trim removed 4 bases at V and 7 bases at J, leaving 10 bases unmatched. The PCR contained 60 Vbeta and 13 Jbeta primers. The protocol was immunoSEQ multiplex PCR, while the TCRdb copy is restricted to in-frame clones and leaves out a portion. The sample contains approximately 140,000 clones, around 81% of which appear only once. The material sequenced was PBMCs. The gene calls are TRBV9 and TRBJ1-5, with 8 bases fitting TRBD1. This clonotype was sampled from a man between 18 and 29 years old in good health and CMV-seronegative. CDR3 protein: CASSHSPDRGQPQHF. In DNA, the CDR3 is TGTGCCAGCAGCCACTCCCCCGACAGGGGACAGCCCCAGCATTTT.